The T cell receptor (beta chain) described here comes from a study of identical twins. This clonotype showed up just a few times. TCRdb independently ran MiXCR on the 5' RACE reads; one entry per CDR3 protein. This sample yields approximately 500,000 distinct CDR3 sequences, of which less than 25% are seen a single time; about 2.9% belongs to the top ten. This sample was shared with a second study, whose subject was T cells expressing NK-cell markers.

The sequence came from a woman aged 18-29 years in good health. Sequencing was done on a sample of CD4+ T cells sorted from blood.

Here the CDR3 DNA reads TGTGCCATCAGTGACCTAGCGGGAGTATACGAGCAGTACTTC. Translated: CAISDLAGVYEQYF. The rearrangement uses TRBV10-3 and TRBJ2-7; 10 bases line up with TRBD2. The CDR3 has 14 amino acids. CDR1 is ENHRY, CDR2 SYGVKD, per germline. V trimming: 3 bases; J trimming: 4 bases; junction bases outside the gene matches: 3.